These 6 T cell receptor beta chains share one sample of origin, sequenced in a study of PD-1 blockade in classical Hodgkin lymphoma. The protocol was immunoSEQ multiplex PCR, while the TCRdb copy is restricted to in-frame clones and leaves out a portion. The sample contains fewer than 25,000 clones, 60% to 80% of which appear only once. Every patient experienced relapse after autologous stem cell transplantation, and brentuximab vedotin exposure varied. The specimen was peripheral blood mononuclear cells (PBMCs), collected at baseline. Every receptor here comes from a human donor with classical Hodgkin lymphoma.

The V and J genes are TRBV10-3 and TRBJ1-6; D not certain. V was clipped by 6 bases and J by 9 bases, with 12 bases between them. Germline CDR1 and CDR2: ENHRY and SYGVKD. The CDR3 totals 13 residues. CDR3 amino acids: CAISVDASSPLHF. The CDR3 DNA reads as TGTGCCATCAGCGTAGACGCCAGTTCACCCCTCCACTTT.

The V call is TRBV5-6, the J call TRBJ1-6; tentative D call: TRBD1 (5 bases). The CDR3 totals 15 residues. Germline V CDR1 and CDR2: SGHDT, YYEEEE. With 0 bases removed from V and 7 bases from J, the gap between germline ends came to 11 bases. The CDR3 DNA sequence: TGTGCCAGCAGCTTGGCGGGGGTAGGGAATTCACCCCTCCACTTT. This encodes CASSLAGVGNSPLHF. Complete variable domain (other parts from reference TRBV5-6 and TRBJ1-6): DAGVTQSPTHLIKTRGQQVTLRCSPKSGHDTVSWYQQALGQGPQFIFQYYEEEERQRGNFPDRFSGHQFPNYSSELNVNALLLGDSALYLCASSLAGVGNSPLHFGNGTRLTVT.

This chain links TRBV7-8 with TRBJ1-3; 8 nucleotides align to TRBD1. CDR3 length: 15 amino acids. V lost 4 bases and J lost 1; bases outside the gene matches: 3. Germline V lookup: CDR1 SGHVS, CDR2 FQNEAQ. CDR3 DNA sequence: TGTGCCAGCAGCTCCTGGGACAGGTCTGGAAACACCATATATTTT. Protein sequence: CASSSWDRSGNTIYF.

The rearrangement joins TRBV7-9 to TRBJ1-4; no firm D call. CDR1 is SEHNR, CDR2 FQNEAQ, per germline (reference sequence). V shed 1 base and J shed 3 bases, with 9 bases lying between them. This CDR3 is 15 amino acids long. CDR3 bases: TGTGCCAGCAGCTTAGGGTGGCAGGCTAATGAAAAACTGTTTTTT. This encodes CASSLGWQANEKLFF.

V gene TRBV28 combines with J gene TRBJ1-4, with D unresolved. Germline V gene data show CDR1 as MDHEN and CDR2 as SYDVKM. This CDR3 has 16 residues. V was trimmed by 2 bases and J by 4 bases, leaving 14 bases between them. The DNA of the CDR3 is TGTGCCAGCAGTTTAAGGTCGGTTCGGATTAATGAAAAACTGTTTTTT. It is translated as CASSLRSVRINEKLFF.

The chain recombines TRBV4-3 with TRBJ1-1; TRBD1 matches at 9 bases. The V and J ends lost 4 bases and 2 bases, in that order; junction bases with no gene match: 8. CDR1 and CDR2 (germline): LGHNA, YSLEER. CDR3 length: 16 residues. This chain's CDR3 is CASSPQGAGGNTEAFF. Written as DNA, the CDR3 is TGCGCCAGCAGCCCACAGGGGGCCGGAGGAAACACTGAAGCTTTCTTT.